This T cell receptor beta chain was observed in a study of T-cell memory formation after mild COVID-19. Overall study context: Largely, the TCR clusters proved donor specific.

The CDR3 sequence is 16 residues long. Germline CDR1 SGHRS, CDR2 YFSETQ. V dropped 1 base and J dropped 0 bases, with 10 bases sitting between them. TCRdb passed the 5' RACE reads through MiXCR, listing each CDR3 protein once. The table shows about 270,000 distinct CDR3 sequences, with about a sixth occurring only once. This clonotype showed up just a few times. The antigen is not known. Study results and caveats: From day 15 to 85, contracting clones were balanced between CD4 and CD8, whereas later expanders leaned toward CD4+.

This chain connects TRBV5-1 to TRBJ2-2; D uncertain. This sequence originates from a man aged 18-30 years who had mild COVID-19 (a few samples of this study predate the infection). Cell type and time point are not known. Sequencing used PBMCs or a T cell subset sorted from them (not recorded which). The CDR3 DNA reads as TGCGCCAGCAGCTTGTCATCGCTCTCGAACACCGGGGAGCTGTTTTTT. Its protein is CASSLSSLSNTGELFF.